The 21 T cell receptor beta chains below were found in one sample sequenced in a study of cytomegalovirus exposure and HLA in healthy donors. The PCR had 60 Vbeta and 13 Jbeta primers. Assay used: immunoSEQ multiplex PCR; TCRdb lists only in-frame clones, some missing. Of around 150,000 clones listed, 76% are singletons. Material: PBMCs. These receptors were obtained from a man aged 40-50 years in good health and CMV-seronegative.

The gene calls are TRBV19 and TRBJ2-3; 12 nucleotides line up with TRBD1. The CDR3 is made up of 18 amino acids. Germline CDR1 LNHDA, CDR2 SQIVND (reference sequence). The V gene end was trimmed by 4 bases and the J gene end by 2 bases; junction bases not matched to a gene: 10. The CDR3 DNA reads TGTGCCAGTAGTACGAACGCCGGGACAGGGGGCTTCACAGATACGCAGTATTTT. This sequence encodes CASSTNAGTGGFTDTQYF.

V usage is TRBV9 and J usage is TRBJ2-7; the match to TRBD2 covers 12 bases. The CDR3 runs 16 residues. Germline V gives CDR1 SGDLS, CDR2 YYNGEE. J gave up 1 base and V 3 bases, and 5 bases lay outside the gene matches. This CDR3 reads CASSGLAGGPSYEQYF. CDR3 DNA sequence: TGTGCCAGCAGCGGGCTAGCGGGAGGGCCGTCCTACGAGCAGTACTTC.

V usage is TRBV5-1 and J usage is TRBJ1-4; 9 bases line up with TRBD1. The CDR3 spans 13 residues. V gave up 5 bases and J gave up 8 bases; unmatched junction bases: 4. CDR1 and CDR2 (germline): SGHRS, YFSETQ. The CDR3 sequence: CASRGQGGEKLFF. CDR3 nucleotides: TGCGCCAGCAGGGGACAGGGAGGGGAAAAACTGTTTTTT. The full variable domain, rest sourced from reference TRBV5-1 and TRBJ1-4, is KAGVTQTPRYLIKTRGQQVTLSCSPISGHRSVSWYQQTPGQGLQFLFEYFSETQRNKGNFPGRFSGRQFSNSRSEMNVSTLELGDSALYLCASRGQGGEKLFFGSGTQLSVL.

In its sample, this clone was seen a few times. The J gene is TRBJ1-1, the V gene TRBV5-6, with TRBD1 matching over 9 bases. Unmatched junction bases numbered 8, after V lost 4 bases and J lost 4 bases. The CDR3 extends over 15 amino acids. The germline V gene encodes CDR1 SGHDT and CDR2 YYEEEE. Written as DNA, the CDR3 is TGTGCCAGCAGCCTCCAGACAGGGGGGATCACTGAAGCTTTCTTT. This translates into CASSLQTGGITEAFF.

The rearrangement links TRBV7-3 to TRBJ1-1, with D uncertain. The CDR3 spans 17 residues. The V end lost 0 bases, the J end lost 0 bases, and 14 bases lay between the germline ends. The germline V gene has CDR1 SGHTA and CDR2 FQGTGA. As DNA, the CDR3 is TGTGCCAGCAGCTTAACGCCAATCAGTCTAGTGAACACTGAAGCTTTCTTT. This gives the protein CASSLTPISLVNTEAFF.

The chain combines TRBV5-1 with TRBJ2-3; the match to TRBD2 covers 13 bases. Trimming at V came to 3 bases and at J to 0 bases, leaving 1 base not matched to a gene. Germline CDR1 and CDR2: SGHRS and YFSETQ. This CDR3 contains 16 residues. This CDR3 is CASSSGLAGSTDTQYF. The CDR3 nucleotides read TGCGCCAGCAGCTCGGGACTAGCGGGGAGCACAGATACGCAGTATTTT.

This CDR3 is CASSSEPRGRETQYF. CDR3 in DNA: TGCGCCAGCAGCTCGGAGCCAAGGGGGCGTGAGACCCAGTACTTC. J is TRBJ2-5 and V is TRBV5-1; 7 nucleotides match TRBD1. J was trimmed by 5 bases and V by 3 bases; bases with no gene match: 10. The CDR3 runs to 15 residues. Germline CDR1 SGHRS, CDR2 YFSETQ.

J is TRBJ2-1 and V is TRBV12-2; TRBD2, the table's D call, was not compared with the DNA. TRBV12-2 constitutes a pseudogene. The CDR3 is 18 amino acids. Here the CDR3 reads CAEARWGLRASSYNEQFF. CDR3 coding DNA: TGTGCAGAGGCCCGATGGGGTTTGCGGGCAAGCTCCTACAATGAGCAGTTCTTC.

The CDR3 loop is CASSTGRVSSYNEQFF. Written as DNA, the CDR3 is TGTGCCAGCAGCACCGGCAGGGTTTCCTCCTACAATGAGCAGTTCTTC. This chain uses TRBV5-4 with TRBJ2-1, with D possibly being TRBD1 (5 bases). The V end was cut by 4 bases, the J end by 0 bases, with 14 bases between. From germline, CDR1 is SGHNT and CDR2 YYREEE (reference sequence). This CDR3 region has 16 residues.

CDR3 sequence: CAWSMGNSGNTIYF. The CDR3 DNA reads TGTGCCTGGAGTATGGGCAACTCTGGAAACACCATATATTTT. The chain has TRBV30 and TRBJ1-3; the D is unclear. This CDR3 contains 14 residues. Trimming stripped 2 bases from V and 0 bases from J, with 8 bases between. Germline CDR1 and CDR2: GTSNPN and SVGIG (reference sequence).

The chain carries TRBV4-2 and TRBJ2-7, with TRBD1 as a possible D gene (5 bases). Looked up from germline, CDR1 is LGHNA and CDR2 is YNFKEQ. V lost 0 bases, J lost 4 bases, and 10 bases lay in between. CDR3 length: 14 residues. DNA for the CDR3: TGTGCCAGCAGCCAAGAGCTGGGGCCATACGAGCAGTACTTC. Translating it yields CASSQELGPYEQYF.

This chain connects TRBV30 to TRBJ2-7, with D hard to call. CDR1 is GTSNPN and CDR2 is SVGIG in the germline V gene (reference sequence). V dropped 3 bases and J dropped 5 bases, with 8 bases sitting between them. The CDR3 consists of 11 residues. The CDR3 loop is CAWRFLHEQYF. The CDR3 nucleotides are TGTGCCTGGAGGTTTCTCCACGAGCAGTACTTC.

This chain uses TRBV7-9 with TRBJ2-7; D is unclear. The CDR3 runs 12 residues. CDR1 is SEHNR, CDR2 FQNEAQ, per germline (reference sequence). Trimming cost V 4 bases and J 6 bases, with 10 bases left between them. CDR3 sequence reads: CASSSLEVEQYF. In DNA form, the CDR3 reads TGTGCCAGCAGCTCTTTAGAGGTCGAGCAGTACTTC.

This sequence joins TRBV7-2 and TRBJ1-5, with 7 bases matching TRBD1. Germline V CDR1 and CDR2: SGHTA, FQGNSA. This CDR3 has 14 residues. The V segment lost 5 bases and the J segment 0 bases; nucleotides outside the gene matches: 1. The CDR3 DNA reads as TGTGCCAGCAGCAGGGGGCCTAGCAATCAGCCCCAGCATTTT. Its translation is CASSRGPSNQPQHF.

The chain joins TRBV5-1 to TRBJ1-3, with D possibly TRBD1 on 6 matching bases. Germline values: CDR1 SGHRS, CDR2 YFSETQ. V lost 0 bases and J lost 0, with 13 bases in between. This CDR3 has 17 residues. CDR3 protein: CASSLARGGHSGNTIYF. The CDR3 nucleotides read TGCGCCAGCAGCTTGGCCAGGGGAGGGCACTCTGGAAACACCATATATTTT.

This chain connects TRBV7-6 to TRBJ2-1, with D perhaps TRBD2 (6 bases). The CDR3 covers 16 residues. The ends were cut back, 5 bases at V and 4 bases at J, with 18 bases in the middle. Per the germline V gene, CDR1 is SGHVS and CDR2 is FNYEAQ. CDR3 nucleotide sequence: TGTGCCAGCAGCCCCGGGGGTAGCTCTGGGTACAATGAGCAGTTCTTC. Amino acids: CASSPGGSSGYNEQFF. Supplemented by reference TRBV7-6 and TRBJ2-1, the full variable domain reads GAGVSQSPRYKVTKRGQDVALRCDPISGHVSLYWYRQALGQGPEFLTYFNYEAQQDKSGLPNDRFSAERPEGSISTLTIQRTEQRDSAMYRCASSPGGSSGYNEQFFGPGTRLTVL.

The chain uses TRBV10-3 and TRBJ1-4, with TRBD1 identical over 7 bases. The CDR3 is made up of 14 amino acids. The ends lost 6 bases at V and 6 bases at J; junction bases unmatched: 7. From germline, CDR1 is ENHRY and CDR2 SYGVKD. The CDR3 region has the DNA TGTGCCATCAGAAAACAGGGGTCCGATGAAAAACTGTTTTTT. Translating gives CAIRKQGSDEKLFF.

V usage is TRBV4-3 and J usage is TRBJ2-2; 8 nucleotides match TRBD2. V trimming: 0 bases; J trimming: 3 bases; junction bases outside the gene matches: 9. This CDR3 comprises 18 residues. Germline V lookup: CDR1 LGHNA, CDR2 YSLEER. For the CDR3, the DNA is TGCGCCAGCAGCCAAGATCTGGGAGCGGGAGTGTACACCGGGGAGCTGTTTTTT. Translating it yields CASSQDLGAGVYTGELFF.

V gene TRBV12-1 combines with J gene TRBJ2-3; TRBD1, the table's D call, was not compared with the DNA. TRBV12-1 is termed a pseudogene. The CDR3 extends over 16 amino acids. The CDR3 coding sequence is TGTGCCAGCAGCCCGCCGACAGGGAGAAGGACAGATACGCAGTATTTT. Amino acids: CASSPPTGRRTDTQYF.

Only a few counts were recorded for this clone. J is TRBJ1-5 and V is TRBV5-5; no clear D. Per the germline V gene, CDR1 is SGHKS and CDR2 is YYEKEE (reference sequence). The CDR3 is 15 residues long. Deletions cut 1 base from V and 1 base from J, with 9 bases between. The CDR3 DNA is TGTGCCAGCAGCTTGAATCCGGGGAGCAATCAGCCCCAGCATTTT. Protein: CASSLNPGSNQPQHF.

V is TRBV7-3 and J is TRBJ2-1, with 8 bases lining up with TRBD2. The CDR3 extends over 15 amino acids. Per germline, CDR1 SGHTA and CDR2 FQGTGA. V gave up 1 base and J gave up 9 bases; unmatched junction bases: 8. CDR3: CASSLNPSGGGEQFF. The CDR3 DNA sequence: TGTGCCAGCAGCTTAAATCCCAGCGGGGGTGGTGAGCAGTTCTTC.